This TCR beta chain was documented in a study of blood T cell repertoires in COVID-19. Whole-study context: Researchers got acute and convalescent COVID-19 samples from the United States, Italy and Spain. The cDNA or gDNA used as material had been derived from T cells, B-cell-depleted T cells, or PBMCs.

Germline V gene sequence: CDR1 SGHKS, CDR2 YYEKEE (reference sequence). This CDR3 spans 16 amino acids. Trimming at V came to 6 bases and at J to 2 bases, leaving 7 bases not matched to a gene. TCRdb keeps only in-frame clones here, not all; method: immunoSEQ multiplex PCR. The sample yields about 97,000 clones, roughly nine tenths seen once. The genes are TRBV5-5 and TRBJ2-2; 10 nucleotides line up with TRBD2. Sequencing was carried out using peripheral blood. The receptor was isolated from a man aged 50 to 59 with acute or convalescent COVID-19. CDR3 nucleotides: TGTGCCAGCAATATAGCGGGGGGACCAAACACCGGGGAGCTGTTTTTT. This encodes CASNIAGGPNTGELFF.